These 30 T cell receptor beta chains were sequenced from one sample in a study of beta chain features in type 1 diabetes. Expressed TCRB transcripts were sequenced because the entire RNA isolate underwent reverse transcription. Assay: immunoSEQ multiplex PCR; the TCRdb copy retains only in-frame clones and omits some. The sample includes hundreds of thousands of clones, roughly an eighth of them seen just once. Specimen: naive CD4+ T cells from blood. The receptors were gathered from a woman in her late teens or twenties in good health.

The rearrangement joins TRBV20-1 to TRBJ2-5, with D unresolved. Germline-derived CDR1 and CDR2 are DFQATT and SNEGSKA (reference sequence). CDR3 size: 11 residues. The CDR3 reads CSPTSGETQYF. The CDR3 DNA reads TGCAGCCCTACGTCAGGAGAGACCCAGTACTTC.

The J gene is TRBJ2-1, the V gene TRBV14; 9 bases are a match to TRBD2. In germline, CDR1 is SGHDN, CDR2 FVKESK. This CDR3 is built from 14 residues. The ends lost 0 bases at V and 12 bases at J; junction bases unmatched: 6. CDR3: CASSQDRLAGVQFF. DNA of the CDR3: TGTGCCAGCAGCCAAGACAGGTTAGCGGGAGTGCAGTTCTTC.

This clone appeared a few times. V and J are TRBV10-3 and TRBJ2-7; D is perhaps TRBD2 (5 bases). Germline CDR1 and CDR2: ENHRY and SYGVKD. V lost 8 bases to trimming and J lost 3 bases, with 11 bases between them. The CDR3 extends over 12 amino acids. CDR3 in DNA: TGTGCCATCGGACTCGACGGCTACGAGCAGTACTTC. Encoded protein: CAIGLDGYEQYF.

V gene TRBV4-2 combines with J gene TRBJ2-1, with 12 bases that match TRBD2. From germline, CDR1 is LGHNA and CDR2 YNFKEQ. CDR3 length equals 14 residues. V was pared by 4 bases and J by 9 bases, with 4 bases of the junction left unmatched. CDR3 in amino acids: CASSPSGRAGEQFF. The CDR3 nucleotides read TGTGCCAGCAGCCCTAGCGGGAGGGCCGGTGAGCAGTTCTTC.

This chain connects TRBV7-3 to TRBJ2-1, with D hard to call. The germline gives CDR1 SGHTA, CDR2 FQGTGA. The CDR3 totals 12 residues. The V gene lost 5 bases and the J gene lost 6 bases, with 8 bases spanning the gap. The CDR3 loop is CASSNSINEQFF. CDR3 coding DNA: TGTGCCAGCAGCAATTCTATCAATGAGCAGTTCTTC.

This clone has just a few counts. J is TRBJ1-5 and V is TRBV19; D gene ambiguous. The CDR3 is made up of 9 amino acids. Germline loops: CDR1 LNHDA, CDR2 SQIVND (reference sequence). As DNA, the CDR3 is TGTGCTTCTAAAAAGCCCCAGCATTTT. Translation: CASKKPQHF.

This clone showed up just a few times. CDR3 protein: CASSLEAYTANEQFF. In DNA form, the CDR3 reads TGCGCCAGCAGCTTGGAGGCATACACGGCCAATGAGCAGTTCTTC. V is TRBV5-1 and J is TRBJ2-1; D unresolved. V lost 0 bases and J lost 6, with 13 bases in between. The CDR3 has 15 residues. Germline CDR1 and CDR2: SGHRS and YFSETQ.

This clone was observed at least ten times. The CDR3 region is CASSPASEQFF. DNA of the CDR3: TGTGCCAGCTCACCGGCCAGTGAGCAGTTCTTC. The gene calls are TRBV18 and TRBJ2-1; D uncertain. Germline CDR1 reads KGHSH; CDR2 reads LQKENI. V was trimmed by 3 bases and J by 9 bases, leaving 6 bases between them. This CDR3 contains 11 residues.

The chain is built from TRBV14 and TRBJ2-5; 12 bases line up with TRBD2. Unmatched junction bases numbered 7, after V lost 4 bases and J lost 7 bases. The CDR3 sequence is 15 residues long. Germline CDR1 reads SGHDN; CDR2 reads FVKESK. The CDR3 region is CASSPGLAGSSTQYF. As DNA, the CDR3 is TGTGCCAGCAGCCCCGGACTAGCGGGGTCGTCGACCCAGTACTTC. The full variable domain, its missing parts supplied by reference TRBV14 and TRBJ2-5, is EAGVTQFPSHSVIEKGQTVTLRCDPISGHDNLYWYRRVMGKEIKFLLHFVKESKQDESGMPNNRFLAERTGGTYSTLKVQPAELEDSGVYFCASSPGLAGSSTQYFGPGTRLLVL.

With regard to this clone: Other nucleotide sequences in the sample specify the same CDR3. The V gene is TRBV7-9, the J gene TRBJ1-1; the D is unclear. The CDR3 is 13 amino acids. The V gene lost 2 bases and the J gene lost 1 base, with 5 bases spanning the gap. Germline CDR1 is SEHNR and CDR2 is FQNEAQ (reference sequence). CDR3 sequence: CASSLQANTEAFF. The CDR3 DNA sequence: TGTGCCAGCAGCTTACAGGCGAACACTGAAGCTTTCTTT.

This clone occurred a few times. The chain couples TRBV27 to TRBJ2-5, with 9 bases matching TRBD2. J was trimmed by 6 bases and V by 7 bases; bases with no gene match: 12. Germline CDR1 reads MNHEY; CDR2 reads SMNVEV (reference sequence). The CDR3 length is 15 residues. The CDR3 region is CASKVASGMGQTQYF. For the CDR3, the DNA is TGTGCCAGCAAGGTGGCTAGCGGGATGGGTCAGACCCAGTACTTC.

The chain joins TRBV7-2 to TRBJ1-1; 8 nucleotides agree with TRBD1. Trimming at V came to 4 bases and at J to 5 bases, leaving 6 bases not matched to a gene. The germline gives CDR1 SGHTA, CDR2 FQGNSA. CDR3 length: 14 residues. The CDR3 sequence: CASSSLRGRTEAFF. The CDR3 DNA follows: TGTGCCAGCAGCTCCCTCAGGGGGCGGACTGAAGCTTTCTTT.

This chain uses TRBV11-3 with TRBJ1-4; maybe TRBD1 (5 bases). Trimming removed 2 bases at V and 8 bases at J, with 18 bases between. The CDR3 contains 16 residues. Per the germline V gene, CDR1 is SGHNT and CDR2 is YENEEA. The CDR3 sequence: CASSLQSGRVEEKLFF. The CDR3 DNA reads TGTGCCAGCAGCTTACAATCAGGGAGGGTGGAGGAAAAACTGTTTTTT.

The V and J genes are TRBV18 and TRBJ2-1; D remains unclear. Germline V lookup: CDR1 KGHSH, CDR2 LQKENI. The CDR3 is 14 amino acids. V gave up 1 base and J gave up 9 bases, with 13 bases separating them. CDR3: CASSPQTGFTEQFF. CDR3 sequence (DNA): TGTGCCAGCTCACCACAGACGGGTTTTACTGAGCAGTTCTTC.

This clone was counted only a few times. The gene calls are TRBV4-2 and TRBJ2-4; D is unresolved. This CDR3 has 17 amino acids. V lost 0 bases and J 0 bases, leaving 12 bases between the germline ends. The germline CDR1 and CDR2 sequences are LGHNA and YNFKEQ. The CDR3 DNA reads TGTGCCAGCAGCCAAGAAAGTCGTTGGGGAGCCAAAAACATTCAGTACTTC. Translating it yields CASSQESRWGAKNIQYF.

There are many counts of this clone. The chain recombines TRBV28 with TRBJ2-7; D may be TRBD2 (6 bases). Trimming removed 5 bases from V and 6 bases from J, with 23 bases in between. The CDR3 extends over 16 amino acids. In germline, CDR1 is MDHEN, CDR2 SYDVKM. The DNA of the CDR3 is TGTGCCAGCAGTCCCCCAAGGACTACCGGCTCAGGCGAGCAGTACGTC. It translates to CASSPPRTTGSGEQYV.

The gene calls are TRBV6-6 and TRBJ1-4; D ambiguous. This CDR3 region has 11 residues. V lost 2 bases and J 6 bases, leaving 1 base between the germline ends. CDR1 and CDR2 from the germline V gene are MNHNY and SVGAGI (reference sequence). CDR3 amino acids: CASSYDEKLFF. As DNA, the CDR3 is TGTGCCAGCAGTTACGATGAAAAACTGTTTTTT.

The rearrangement links TRBV28 to TRBJ1-2; 8 bases fit TRBD1. CDR1 and CDR2 (germline): MDHEN, SYDVKM. The CDR3 consists of 15 residues. V was clipped by 5 bases and J by 4 bases; unmatched bases: 9. CDR3 DNA sequence: TGTGCCAGCAGTCTTGGACAGGGCAAGGTCTATGGCTACACCTTC. This translates into CASSLGQGKVYGYTF.

This clone was seen a few times. J is TRBJ1-6 and V is TRBV28; the D is unclear. Per germline, CDR1 MDHEN and CDR2 SYDVKM. The CDR3 is made up of 16 amino acids. The germline V and J ends were trimmed by 8 bases and 6 bases, with 20 bases remaining between them. In nucleotides, the CDR3 is TGTGCCAGCGGTGACAACTCGGGCAGCCTTAATTCACCCCTCCACTTT. Its translation: CASGDNSGSLNSPLHF.

The J gene is TRBJ1-5, the V gene TRBV2, with D uncertain. CDR3 length equals 14 residues. Germline V gene data show CDR1 as SNHLY and CDR2 as FYNNEI. CDR3 sequence reads: CASKRDYSNQPQHF. The CDR3 coding sequence is TGTGCTAGTAAGAGGGATTATAGCAATCAGCCCCAGCATTTT.

The chain combines TRBV18 with TRBJ2-5; unclear D gene. V lost 2 bases, J lost 1 base, and 11 bases lay in between. The CDR3 is 15 amino acids. CDR1 is KGHSH and CDR2 is LQKENI in the germline V gene. The CDR3 nucleotides are TGTGCCAGCTCACCAGGGTCGGGCCGCCAAGAGACCCAGTACTTC. It specifies CASSPGSGRQETQYF.

This clone was seen many times. The same CDR3 is also encoded by other DNA sequences in this sample. The chain couples TRBV7-2 to TRBJ2-5, with unresolved D. CDR3 length equals 12 residues. The germline V gene encodes CDR1 SGHTA and CDR2 FQGNSA. The V end lost 3 bases, the J end lost 4 bases, and 6 bases lay between the germline ends. CDR3 sequence reads: CASSLVRETQYF. The CDR3 DNA is TGTGCCAGCAGCTTGGTTCGAGAGACCCAGTACTTC.

This clone occurred once. This chain connects TRBV19 to TRBJ1-5; D not certain. Looked up from germline, CDR1 is LNHDA and CDR2 is SQIVND (reference sequence). CDR3 length: 14 amino acids. Trimming pared 6 bases from V and 3 bases from J, leaving 12 bases between. CDR3 bases: TGTGCCAGTAGCTTCGGACGGATCAATCAGCCCCAGCATTTT. Protein: CASSFGRINQPQHF.

The chain has TRBV7-2 and TRBJ1-1; D remains unclear. Germline V gene data show CDR1 as SGHTA and CDR2 as FQGNSA. V was clipped by 4 bases and J by 2 bases, with 5 bases between them. The CDR3 contains 12 residues. The CDR3 protein is CASSWYNTEAFF. DNA of the CDR3: TGTGCCAGCAGCTGGTACAACACTGAAGCTTTCTTT.

The sample holds a few counts of this clone. The junction departs from germline at one end; a sequencing error may be responsible. This chain joins TRBV7-2 and TRBJ1-2; unclear D gene. This CDR3 is built from 13 residues. Germline CDR1 SGHTA, CDR2 FQGNSA. The DNA for the CDR3 is TGTGCCAGCAGCTTATGGCAGTCCCCTGGCCACACCTTC. Amino acids: CASSLWQSPGHTF.

The chain has TRBV9 and TRBJ2-3; TRBD2 matches at 13 bases. V shed 4 bases and J 4 bases; nucleotides not matched to a gene: 3. Germline V gene lookup returns CDR1 SGDLS and CDR2 YYNGEE. This CDR3 contains 15 residues. The CDR3 coding sequence is TGTGCCAGCAGCCGGACTAGCGGGAGTGCAGATACGCAGTATTTT. Its protein is CASSRTSGSADTQYF. The full variable domain, completed using reference TRBV9 and TRBJ2-3, is DSGVTQTPKHLITATGQRVTLRCSPRSGDLSVYWYQQSLDQGLQFLIQYYNGEERAKGNILERFSAQQFPDLHSELNLSSLELGDSALYFCASSRTSGSADTQYFGPGTRLTVL.

The sample holds a few counts of this clone. Different DNA sequences within this sample yield the same CDR3. The gene calls are TRBV7-9 and TRBJ1-2; TRBD1 agrees at 8 bases. CDR1 is SEHNR, CDR2 FQNEAQ, per germline (reference sequence). Trimming at V came to 5 bases and at J to 4 bases, leaving 3 bases not matched to a gene. This CDR3 spans 13 amino acids. CDR3 bases: TGTGCCAGCAGCCTGGGGACAGGCTATGGCTACACCTTC. Amino acid sequence: CASSLGTGYGYTF.

This clone was detected only a few times. The chain's CDR3 is CSAGTGSEQFF. CDR3 sequence (DNA): TGCAGCGCGGGGACAGGGAGCGAGCAGTTCTTC. The chain combines TRBV29-1 with TRBJ2-1; TRBD1 aligns across 9 bases. The CDR3 is 11 residues long. The germline CDR1 and CDR2 sequences are SQVTM and ANQGSEA. J gave up 10 bases and V 7 bases, and 5 bases lay outside the gene matches.

This clone was seen at least ten times. V and J are TRBV25-1 and TRBJ2-6; possible D gene TRBD1, 5 bases. V was cut by 4 bases and J by 4 bases, with 8 bases left in between. The CDR3 loop spans 14 amino acids. Per germline, CDR1 MGHDK and CDR2 SYGVNS. CDR3 protein: CASSARAGANVLTF. CDR3 in DNA: TGTGCCAGCAGTGCCAGGGCCGGGGCCAACGTCCTGACTTTC.

This clone was picked up many times. This rearrangement joins TRBV21-1 to TRBJ2-3. TRBV21-1 has pseudogene status. This CDR3 contains 10 residues. CDR3 loop: CARVPDTQYF. CDR3 in DNA: TGTGCCAGAGTTCCAGATACGCAGTATTTT.